The sequence of this TCR beta chain was determined in a study of blood T cell repertoires in COVID-19. The wider study: Samples of COVID-19 (acute and convalescent) were obtained from the United States, Italy and Spain. PBMCs, B-cell-depleted T cells, or T cells were the source of the cDNA or gDNA that made up the material.

Clones were sequenced by immunoSEQ multiplex PCR, and TCRdb holds only the in-frame ones, with some missing. The table has 84,000 or so clones, about 77% seen once. The CDR3 is 16 amino acids. Germline CDR1 is MGHDK and CDR2 is SYGVNS. Trimming removed 4 bases at V and 0 bases at J, with 16 bases between. The sample comprised peripheral blood. The chain has TRBV25-1 and TRBJ2-7, with a possible D match to TRBD1 (6 bases). This TCR was recovered from a man between 65 and 80 years old with COVID-19, enrolled during active disease. In nucleotides, the CDR3 is TGTGCCAGCAGTGGCATAGGGGGAGTTGGCTCCTACGAGCAGTACTTC. Translation gives CASSGIGGVGSYEQYF.